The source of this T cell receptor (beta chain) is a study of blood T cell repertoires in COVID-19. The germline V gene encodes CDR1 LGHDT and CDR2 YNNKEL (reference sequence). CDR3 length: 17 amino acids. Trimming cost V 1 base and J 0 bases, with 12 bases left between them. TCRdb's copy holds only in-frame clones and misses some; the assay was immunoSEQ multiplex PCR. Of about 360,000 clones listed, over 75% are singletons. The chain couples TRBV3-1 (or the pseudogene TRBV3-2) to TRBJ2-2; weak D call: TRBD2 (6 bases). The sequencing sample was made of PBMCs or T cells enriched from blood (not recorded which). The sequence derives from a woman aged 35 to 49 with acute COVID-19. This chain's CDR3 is CASSQVQEGTNTGELFF. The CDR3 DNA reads TGTGCCAGCAGCCAAGTGCAGGAGGGGACGAACACCGGGGAGCTGTTTTTT.